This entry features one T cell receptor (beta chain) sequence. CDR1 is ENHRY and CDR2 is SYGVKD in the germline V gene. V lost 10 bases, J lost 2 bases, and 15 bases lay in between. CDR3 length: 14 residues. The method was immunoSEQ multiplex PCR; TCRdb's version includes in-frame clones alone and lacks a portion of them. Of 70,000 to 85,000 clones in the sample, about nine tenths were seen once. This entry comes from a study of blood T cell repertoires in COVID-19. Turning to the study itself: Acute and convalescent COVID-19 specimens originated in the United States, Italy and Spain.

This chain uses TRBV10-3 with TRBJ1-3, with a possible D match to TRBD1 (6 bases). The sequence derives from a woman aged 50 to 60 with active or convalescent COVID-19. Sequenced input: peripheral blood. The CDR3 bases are TGTGCCAGCGGTGAGGGGGAGGCTGGAAACACCATATATTTT. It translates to CASGEGEAGNTIYF.